This T cell receptor beta chain was sequenced in a study of CD8+ T cells in alopecia areata. Extracted RNA was reverse transcribed into cDNA, the sequencing template. Clones were read by immunoSEQ multiplex PCR, and TCRdb kept only the in-frame ones, dropping some. The sample consists of about 270,000 clones, over 45% of them appearing once. Treatment reported: oral pan-JAK inhibitor, 5-10 mg twice daily. The CDR3 sequence is 14 residues long. CDR1 is SEHNR and CDR2 is FQNEAQ in the germline V gene (reference sequence). V was pared by 5 bases and J by 6 bases, with 13 bases between. The sequence came from a human donor with alopecia areata. The sample consisted of CD4+ T cells sorted from blood, taken at roughly week 53, from a patient treated with tofacitinib. The J gene is TRBJ2-2, the V gene TRBV7-9, with unresolved D. CDR3 loop: CASSPLSLSGELFF. The CDR3 DNA reads as TGTGCCAGCAGCCCCTTATCACTGTCCGGGGAGCTGTTTTTT.